This TCR beta chain was captured in a study of blood T cell repertoires in COVID-19. This clone was recorded a few times. The data were produced by immunoSEQ multiplex PCR, yet TCRdb's version contains in-frame clones alone and is incomplete. This table has 130,000 to 150,000 clones, 80% appearing once. The clonotype comes from a man aged 70 or older who had recovered from COVID-19. Sequencing was done on a sample of peripheral blood.

CDR3 loop: CASSLALARQETQYF. CDR3 bases: TGTGCCAGCAGCTTAGCGTTAGCGAGGCAAGAGACCCAGTACTTC. The chain combines TRBV7-2 with TRBJ2-5; tentatively, D is TRBD2 (5 bases). This CDR3 has 15 residues. V lost 0 bases to trimming and J lost 2 bases, with 10 bases between them. Germline V gives CDR1 SGHTA, CDR2 FQGNSA.